A single sample gave rise to the 9 T cell receptor beta chains below, sequenced in a study of post-analysis software for immune sequencing data. Every TCR beta cDNA library bore unique molecular identifiers. TCRdb called the PCR reads again in MiXCR, with one record for every CDR3 protein. The data hold more than 500,000 distinct CDR3 sequences, with around 36% observed a single time. Their antigens remain unidentified. Study findings and constraints: Roughly five TRBV segments were significantly more frequent in patients than in controls. TRBV5-6, TRBV5-1 and TRBV20-1 were among these segments.

The sample consisted of blood. The source is a girl between 2 and 17 years old with multiple sclerosis.

V usage is TRBV5-1 and J usage is TRBJ2-5; tentatively, D is TRBD1 (5 bases). The J call may be mistaken, given a closer DNA end match to TRBJ2-7. The CDR3 loop spans 15 amino acids. In germline, CDR1 is SGHRS, CDR2 YFSETQ. The CDR3 is CASSLEAGNRHEQYF. In DNA, the CDR3 is TGCGCCAGCAGCTTGGAGGCAGGGAATAGGCACGAGCAGTACTTC.

This chain joins TRBV12-3 or TRBV12-4 and TRBJ2-5; D is ambiguous. The CDR3 is made up of 14 amino acids. The germline V and J ends were trimmed by 7 bases and 0 bases, with 12 bases remaining between them. CDR3 DNA: TGTGCCAGCACACTCCGACCCGACCAAGAGACCCAGTACTTC. Protein sequence: CASTLRPDQETQYF.

This clonotype was observed a handful of times. The rearrangement links TRBV9 to TRBJ1-2; the D gene is possibly TRBD1 (6 bases). The CDR3 sequence is 14 residues long. CDR1 is SGDLS, CDR2 YYNGEE, per germline. V gave up 0 bases and J gave up 8 bases, with 14 bases separating them. The CDR3 protein is CASSVAYRADGYTF. CDR3 sequence (DNA): TGTGCCAGCAGCGTAGCATACAGGGCTGACGGCTACACCTTC.

This clonotype came up a few times. The genes are TRBV25-1 and TRBJ1-2, with a tentative D call TRBD1 (5 bases). Trimming pared 6 bases from V and 5 bases from J, leaving 19 bases between. The CDR3 covers 15 residues. Germline loops: CDR1 MGHDK, CDR2 SYGVNS. The DNA of the CDR3 is TGTGCCAGCAGCGCTAAGGCAGGGAGTTATTATGGCTACACCTTC. It translates to CASSAKAGSYYGYTF.

A few counts support this clonotype. The V and J genes are TRBV6-1 and TRBJ2-6; perhaps D is TRBD1 or TRBD2 (5 bases each). V was shortened by 6 bases and J by 1 base, with 22 bases between the two germline ends. The CDR3 consists of 19 residues. Germline V gene data show CDR1 as MNHNS and CDR2 as SASEGT. CDR3 bases: TGTGCCAGCAGGAGAAAGGGGATCGGCAGGGAGTCTGGGGCCAACGTCCTGACTTTC. It yields the protein CASRRKGIGRESGANVLTF.

The table lists this clonotype with a few counts. The chain links TRBV6-6 to TRBJ1-2, with D possibly TRBD1 on 5 matching bases. This CDR3 comprises 13 residues. Germline V CDR1 and CDR2: MNHNY, SVGAGI (reference sequence). The germline V and J ends were trimmed by 10 bases and 1 base, with 13 bases remaining between them. CDR3: CATQGGFNYGYTF. The CDR3 DNA reads TGTGCCACCCAGGGTGGGTTTAACTATGGCTACACCTTC.

V is TRBV6-1 and J is TRBJ1-1; D is possibly TRBD1 (5 bases). V was trimmed by 8 bases and J by 0 bases, leaving 13 bases between them. The germline V gene has CDR1 MNHNS and CDR2 SASEGT. The CDR3 extends over 14 amino acids. CDR3 nucleotide sequence: TGTGCCAGCCCTATACAGGAGCTGAACACTGAAGCTTTCTTT. Amino acids: CASPIQELNTEAFF.

V usage is TRBV29-1 and J usage is TRBJ2-1; 9 bases are shared with TRBD1. CDR3 length: 14 residues. Germline assignment: CDR1 SQVTM and CDR2 ANQGSEA. J gave up 0 bases and V 8 bases, and 5 bases lay outside the gene matches. The CDR3, as DNA: TGCAGCACAGGACAGGGGAGCTCCTACAATGAGCAGTTCTTC. It codes for CSTGQGSSYNEQFF.

This clonotype was observed a few times. J is TRBJ2-1 and V is TRBV4-1; TRBD2 might be the D (6 bases). The germline V gene encodes CDR1 MGHRA and CDR2 YSYEKL. Trimming removed 1 base at V and 0 bases at J, with 13 bases between. This CDR3 contains 17 residues. The CDR3 region has the DNA TGCGCCAGCAGCCAAGGACGGGGGACCAGCTCCTACAATGAGCAGTTCTTC. Its protein is CASSQGRGTSSYNEQFF.